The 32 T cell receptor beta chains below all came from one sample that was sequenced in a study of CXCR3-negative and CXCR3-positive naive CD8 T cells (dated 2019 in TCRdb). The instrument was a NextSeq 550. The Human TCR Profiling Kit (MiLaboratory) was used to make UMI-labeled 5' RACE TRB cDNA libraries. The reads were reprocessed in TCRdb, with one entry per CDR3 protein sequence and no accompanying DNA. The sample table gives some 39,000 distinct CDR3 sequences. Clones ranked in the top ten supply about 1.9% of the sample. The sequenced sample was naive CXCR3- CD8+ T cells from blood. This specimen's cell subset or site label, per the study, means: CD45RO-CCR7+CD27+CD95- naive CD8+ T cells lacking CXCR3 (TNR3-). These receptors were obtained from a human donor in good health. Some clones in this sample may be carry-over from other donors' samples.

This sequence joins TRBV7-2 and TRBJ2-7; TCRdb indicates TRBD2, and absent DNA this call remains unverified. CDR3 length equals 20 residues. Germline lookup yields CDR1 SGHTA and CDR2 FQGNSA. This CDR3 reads CASSLIPRVLSGVFHYEQYF.

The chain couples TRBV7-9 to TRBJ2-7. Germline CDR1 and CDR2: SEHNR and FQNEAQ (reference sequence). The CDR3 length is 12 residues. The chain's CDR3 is CASSLAEREQYF.

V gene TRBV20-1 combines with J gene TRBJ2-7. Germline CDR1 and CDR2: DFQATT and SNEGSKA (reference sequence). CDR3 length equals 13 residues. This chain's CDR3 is CSARSLGFYEQYF.

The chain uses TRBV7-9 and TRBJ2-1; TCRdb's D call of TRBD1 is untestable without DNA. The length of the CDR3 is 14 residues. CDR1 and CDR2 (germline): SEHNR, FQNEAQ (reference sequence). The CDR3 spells CASSPGQGDNEQFF.

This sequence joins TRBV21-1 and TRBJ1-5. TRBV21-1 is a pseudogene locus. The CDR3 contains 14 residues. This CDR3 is CASRENGGNQPQYF.

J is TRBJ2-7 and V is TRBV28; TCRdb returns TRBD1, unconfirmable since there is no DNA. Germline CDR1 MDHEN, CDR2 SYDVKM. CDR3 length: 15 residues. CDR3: CASSFGWQGVYEQYF. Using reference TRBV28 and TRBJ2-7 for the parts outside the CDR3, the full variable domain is DVKVTQSSRYLVKRTGEKVFLECVQDMDHENMFWYRQDPGLGLRLIYFSYDVKMKEKGDIPEGYSVSREKKERFSLILESASTNQTSMYLCASSFGWQGVYEQYFGPGTRLTVT.

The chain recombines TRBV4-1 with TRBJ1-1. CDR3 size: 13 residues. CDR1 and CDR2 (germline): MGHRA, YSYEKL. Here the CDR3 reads CASSPSLNTEAFF.

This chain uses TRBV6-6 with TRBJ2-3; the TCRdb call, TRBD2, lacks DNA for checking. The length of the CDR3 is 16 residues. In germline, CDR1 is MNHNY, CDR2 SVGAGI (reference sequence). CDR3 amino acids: CASRRRRDLYTDTQYF.

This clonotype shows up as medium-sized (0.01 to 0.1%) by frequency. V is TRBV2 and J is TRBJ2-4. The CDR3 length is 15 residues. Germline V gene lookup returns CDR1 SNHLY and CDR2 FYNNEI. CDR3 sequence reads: CASSELVQSANIQYF.

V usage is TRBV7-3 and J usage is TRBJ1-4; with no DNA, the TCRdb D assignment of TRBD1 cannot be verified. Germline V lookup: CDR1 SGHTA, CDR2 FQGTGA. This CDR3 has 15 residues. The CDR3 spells CASSSGPPRGEKLFF.

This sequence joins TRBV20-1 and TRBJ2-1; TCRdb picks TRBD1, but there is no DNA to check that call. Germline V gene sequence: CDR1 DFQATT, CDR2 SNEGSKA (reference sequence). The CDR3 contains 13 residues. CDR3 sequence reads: CSGGTGDHNEQFF.

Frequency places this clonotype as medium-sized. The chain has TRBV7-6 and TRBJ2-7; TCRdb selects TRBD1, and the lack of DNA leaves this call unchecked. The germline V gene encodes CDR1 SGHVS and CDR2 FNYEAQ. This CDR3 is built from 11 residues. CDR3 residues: CASSPGYEQYF.

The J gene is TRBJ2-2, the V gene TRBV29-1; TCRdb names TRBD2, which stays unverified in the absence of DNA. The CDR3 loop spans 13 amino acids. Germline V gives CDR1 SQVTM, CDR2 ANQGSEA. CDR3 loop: CSVDKRDTGELFF.

CDR3 loop: CASSPEGETQYF. This chain uses TRBV12-3 or TRBV12-4 with TRBJ2-3; TCRdb's D call, TRBD2, is unchecked because there is no DNA. This CDR3 is 12 amino acids long.

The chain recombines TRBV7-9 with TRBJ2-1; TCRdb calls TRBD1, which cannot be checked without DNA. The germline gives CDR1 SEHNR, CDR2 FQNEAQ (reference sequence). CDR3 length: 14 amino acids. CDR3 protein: CASSFPQNYNEQFF.

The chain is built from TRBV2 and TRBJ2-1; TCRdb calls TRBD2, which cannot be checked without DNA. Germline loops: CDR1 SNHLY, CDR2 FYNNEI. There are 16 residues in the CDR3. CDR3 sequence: CASSDLAGGAYNEQFF.

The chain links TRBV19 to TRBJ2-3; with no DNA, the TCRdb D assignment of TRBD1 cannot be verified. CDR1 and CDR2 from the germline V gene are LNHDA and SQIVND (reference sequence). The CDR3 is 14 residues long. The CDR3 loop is CASSPQDLTDTQYF.

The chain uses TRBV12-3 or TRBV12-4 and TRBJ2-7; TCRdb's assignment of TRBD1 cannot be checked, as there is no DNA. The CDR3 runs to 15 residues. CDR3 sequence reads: CASSPLRDSFHEQYF.

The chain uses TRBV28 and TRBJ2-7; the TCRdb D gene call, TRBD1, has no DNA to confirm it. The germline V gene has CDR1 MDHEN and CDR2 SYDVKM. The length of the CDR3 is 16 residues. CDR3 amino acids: CASSPIPRGSRLEQYF.

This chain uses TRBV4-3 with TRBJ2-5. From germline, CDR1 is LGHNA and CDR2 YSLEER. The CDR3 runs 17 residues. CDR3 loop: CASSQDRGSGTQETQYF.

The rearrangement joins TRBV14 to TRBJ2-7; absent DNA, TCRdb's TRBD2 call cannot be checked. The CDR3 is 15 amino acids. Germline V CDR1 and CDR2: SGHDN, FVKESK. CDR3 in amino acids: CASSQHASGVREQYF. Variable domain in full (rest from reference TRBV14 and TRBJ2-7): EAGVTQFPSHSVIEKGQTVTLRCDPISGHDNLYWYRRVMGKEIKFLLHFVKESKQDESGMPNNRFLAERTGGTYSTLKVQPAELEDSGVYFCASSQHASGVREQYFGPGTRLTVT.

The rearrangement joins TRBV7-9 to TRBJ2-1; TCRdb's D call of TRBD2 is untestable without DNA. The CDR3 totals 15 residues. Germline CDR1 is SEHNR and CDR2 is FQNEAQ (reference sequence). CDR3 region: CASSPRGAGPNEQFF.

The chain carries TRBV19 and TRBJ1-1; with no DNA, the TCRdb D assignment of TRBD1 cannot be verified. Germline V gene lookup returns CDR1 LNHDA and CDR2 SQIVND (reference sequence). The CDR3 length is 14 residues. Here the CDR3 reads CASTSGQVNTEAFF.

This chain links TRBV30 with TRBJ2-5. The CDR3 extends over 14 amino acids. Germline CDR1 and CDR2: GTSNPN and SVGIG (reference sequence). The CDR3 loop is CAWSGQPYQETQYF.

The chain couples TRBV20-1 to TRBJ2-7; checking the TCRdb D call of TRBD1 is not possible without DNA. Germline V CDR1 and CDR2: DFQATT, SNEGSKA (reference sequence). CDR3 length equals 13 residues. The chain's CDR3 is CSARYPVSYEQYF.

The chain's CDR3 is CSVEDRGAAGNEQFF. The chain joins TRBV29-1 to TRBJ2-1; the D call from TCRdb, TRBD1, cannot be confirmed without DNA. CDR1 and CDR2 from the germline V gene are SQVTM and ANQGSEA. The CDR3 runs to 15 residues.

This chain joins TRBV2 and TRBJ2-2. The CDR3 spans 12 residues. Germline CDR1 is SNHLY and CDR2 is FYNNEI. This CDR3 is CASITFTGELFF.

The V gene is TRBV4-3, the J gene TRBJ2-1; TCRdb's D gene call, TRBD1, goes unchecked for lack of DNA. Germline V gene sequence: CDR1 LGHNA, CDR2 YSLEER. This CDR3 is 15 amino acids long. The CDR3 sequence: CASSQEGRGYNEQFF.

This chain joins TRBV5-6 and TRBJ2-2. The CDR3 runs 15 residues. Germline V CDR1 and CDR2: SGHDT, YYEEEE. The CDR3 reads CASSLWPENTGELFF.

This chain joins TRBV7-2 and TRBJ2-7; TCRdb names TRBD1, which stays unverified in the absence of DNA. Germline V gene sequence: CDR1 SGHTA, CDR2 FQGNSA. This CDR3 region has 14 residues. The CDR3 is CASSQVGGQLEQYF.

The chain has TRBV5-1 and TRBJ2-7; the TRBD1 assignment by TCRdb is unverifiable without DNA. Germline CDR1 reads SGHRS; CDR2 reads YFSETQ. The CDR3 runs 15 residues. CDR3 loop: CASSQQQGAVVEQYF.

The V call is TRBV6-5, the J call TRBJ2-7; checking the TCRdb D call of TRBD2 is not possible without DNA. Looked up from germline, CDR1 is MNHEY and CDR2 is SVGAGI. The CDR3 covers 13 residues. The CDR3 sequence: CASRAGPTYEQYF.